The 5 T cell receptor beta chains reported below all come from one sample, sequenced in a study of CD8 T cells in Susac syndrome. A quantity of about 0.5 to 1 ug RNA underwent reverse transcription using random hexamers. Each CDR3 protein is one row after TCRdb ran MiXCR on the immunoSEQ multiplex PCR reads. The data contain 150,000 to 180,000 distinct CDR3 sequences, around 95% of them seen just once; the ten biggest clones take up approximately 0.15%. Sequenced sample: CD8+ T cells from PBMCs. The receptors originated from a human donor with multiple sclerosis.

The chain is built from TRBV9 and TRBJ2-1; D is possibly TRBD1 (6 bases). Germline V gives CDR1 SGDLS, CDR2 YYNGEE. Trimming removed 0 bases from V and 6 bases from J, with 13 bases in between. CDR3 length: 15 residues. CDR3 sequence reads: CASSVALTGFNEQFF. CDR3 in DNA: TGTGCCAGCAGCGTAGCTCTCACAGGGTTCAATGAGCAGTTCTTC.

The V gene is TRBV13, the J gene TRBJ2-6; D uncertain. The V end was cut by 4 bases, the J end by 4 bases, with 11 bases between. This CDR3 region has 15 residues. Germline CDR1 reads PRHDT; CDR2 reads FYEKMQ (reference sequence). In DNA, the CDR3 is TGTGCCAGCAGCTCGCAGACCGTCGGGGCCAACGTCCTGACTTTC. Translation: CASSSQTVGANVLTF. Full variable domain (outside the CDR3, taken from reference TRBV13 and TRBJ2-6): AAGVIQSPRHLIKEKRETATLKCYPIPRHDTVYWYQQGPGQDPQFLISFYEKMQSDKGSIPDRFSAQQFSDYHSELNMSSLELGDSALYFCASSSQTVGANVLTFGAGSRLTVL.

The table lists this clonotype with a count of one. This chain connects TRBV27 to TRBJ1-1; D ambiguous. In germline, CDR1 is MNHEY, CDR2 SMNVEV (reference sequence). The CDR3 has 15 residues. Deletions cut 2 bases from V and 1 base from J, with 11 bases between. This chain's CDR3 is CASSLLSARNTEAFF. CDR3 nucleotide sequence: TGTGCCAGCAGTTTACTGTCGGCCAGGAACACTGAAGCTTTCTTT.

This clonotype was recorded only once. The chain carries TRBV14 and TRBJ1-1; no reliable D call. The CDR3 loop spans 16 amino acids. Trimming took 0 bases from V and 2 from J, leaving 13 bases between them. CDR1 is SGHDN and CDR2 is FVKESK in the germline V gene. CDR3 protein: CASSQERLRDNTEAFF. The CDR3, as DNA: TGTGCCAGCAGCCAAGAGAGGCTCAGAGACAACACTGAAGCTTTCTTT. Based on the CDR3 plus reference TRBV14 and TRBJ1-1, the full variable domain is EAGVTQFPSHSVIEKGQTVTLRCDPISGHDNLYWYRRVMGKEIKFLLHFVKESKQDESGMPNNRFLAERTGGTYSTLKVQPAELEDSGVYFCASSQERLRDNTEAFFGQGTRLTVV.

The chain combines TRBV20-1 with TRBJ1-2; 8 positions match TRBD1. J was trimmed by 4 bases and V by 0 bases; bases with no gene match: 7. There are 15 residues in the CDR3. CDR1 and CDR2 from the germline V gene are DFQATT and SNEGSKA (reference sequence). The CDR3 here is CSARDRKGQGYGYTF. The CDR3 DNA is TGCAGTGCTAGAGATAGGAAAGGACAGGGCTATGGCTACACCTTC.